This T cell receptor beta chain originates from a study of blood T cell repertoires in COVID-19. Original processing methods: Amplification from reference gene primers served as the basis for estimated nucleated cell counts. Assay: immunoSEQ multiplex PCR; the TCRdb copy retains only in-frame clones and omits some. The V and J calls and the clone size are those of that table, but D and trimming were determined from the DNA. The sample includes around 250,000 clones, roughly 83% of them seen just once. The CDR3 covers 13 residues. Germline assignment: CDR1 KGHSH and CDR2 LQKENI. V was shortened by 0 bases and J by 1 base, with 3 bases between the two germline ends.

The V gene is TRBV18, the J gene TRBJ1-1; D remains unclear. Material: peripheral blood. The origin of this receptor is a woman older than 75 with COVID-19, enrolled during active disease. This CDR3 is CASSPPGNTEAFF. For the CDR3, the DNA is TGTGCCAGCTCACCACCCGGGAACACTGAAGCTTTCTTT.